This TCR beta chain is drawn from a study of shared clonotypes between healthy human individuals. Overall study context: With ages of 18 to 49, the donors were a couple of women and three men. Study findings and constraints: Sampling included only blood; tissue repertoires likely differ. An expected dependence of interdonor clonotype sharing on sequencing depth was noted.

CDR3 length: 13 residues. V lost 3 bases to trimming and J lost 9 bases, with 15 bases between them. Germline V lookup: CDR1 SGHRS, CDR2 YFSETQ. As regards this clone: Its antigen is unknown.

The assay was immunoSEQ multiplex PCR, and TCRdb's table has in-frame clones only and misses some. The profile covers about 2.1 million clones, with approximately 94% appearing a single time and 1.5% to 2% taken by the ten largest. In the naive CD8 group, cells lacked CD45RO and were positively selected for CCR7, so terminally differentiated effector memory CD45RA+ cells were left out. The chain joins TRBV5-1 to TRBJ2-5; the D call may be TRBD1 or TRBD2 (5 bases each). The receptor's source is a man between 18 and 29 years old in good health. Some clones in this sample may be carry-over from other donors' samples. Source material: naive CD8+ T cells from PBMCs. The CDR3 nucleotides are TGCGCCAGCAGCTCCGGGGACCCGGTCCCCCAGTACTTC. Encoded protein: CASSSGDPVPQYF. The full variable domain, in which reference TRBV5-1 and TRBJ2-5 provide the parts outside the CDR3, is KAGVTQTPRYLIKTRGQQVTLSCSPISGHRSVSWYQQTPGQGLQFLFEYFSETQRNKGNFPGRFSGRQFSNSRSEMNVSTLELGDSALYLCASSSGDPVPQYFGPGTRLLVL.